This T cell receptor beta chain was captured in a study of CD8 T cells in ankylosing spondylitis. The CDR3 covers 17 residues. Germline-derived CDR1 and CDR2 are ENHRY and SYGVKD. Trimming shortened V by 3 bases and J by 4 bases, and 19 bases separated the two germline ends. TCRdb recomputed calls from the 5' RACE reads with MiXCR, one row per CDR3 protein. The sample contains just over 350,000 distinct CDR3 sequences, 20% to 25% of which appear only once. This clonotype showed up many times. Sample: blood, either unsorted or a sorted T cell fraction (not recorded which). The clonotype originates from a male donor with ankylosing spondylitis or in good health (not recorded which). The chain is built from TRBV10-3 and TRBJ2-1; perhaps TRBD2 as D (7 bases). CDR3 sequence reads: CAISDSDGGGAYNEQFF. Here the CDR3 DNA reads TGTGCCATCAGTGATTCCGATGGCGGGGGCGCGTACAATGAGCAGTTCTTC.